This T cell receptor (beta chain) was identified during a study of T cell repertoires in cytomegalovirus infection. Turning to the study itself: It can be stated that public TCR beta signatures indicated CMV infection as well as a matching HLA type.

Trimming pared 6 bases from V and 8 bases from J, leaving 14 bases between. CDR1 is SGDLS and CDR2 is YYNGEE in the germline V gene. This CDR3 spans 12 amino acids. Study conclusions and caveats: Totalled public TCR beta family frequency picked out people who carried CMV plus the relevant HLA.

A note on this clonotype: Its cognate antigen is unknown.

In TCRdb, the reads were re-called with MiXCR into one record per CDR3 protein. In the table there are some 920,000 distinct CDR3 sequences, more than 25% of which are singletons. The V and J genes are TRBV9 and TRBJ1-2; a possible D gene is TRBD1 (5 bases). This TCR was recovered from a human donor in good health (CMV status not recorded). Some clones in this sample may be carry-over from other donors' samples. The sample was cultured CD8+ T cells from PBMCs, taken from culture after CMV antigen stimulation. The CDR3 DNA sequence: TGTGCCAGCACCCGAAGCGGGGGAGGCTACACCTTC. Translating it yields CASTRSGGGYTF.